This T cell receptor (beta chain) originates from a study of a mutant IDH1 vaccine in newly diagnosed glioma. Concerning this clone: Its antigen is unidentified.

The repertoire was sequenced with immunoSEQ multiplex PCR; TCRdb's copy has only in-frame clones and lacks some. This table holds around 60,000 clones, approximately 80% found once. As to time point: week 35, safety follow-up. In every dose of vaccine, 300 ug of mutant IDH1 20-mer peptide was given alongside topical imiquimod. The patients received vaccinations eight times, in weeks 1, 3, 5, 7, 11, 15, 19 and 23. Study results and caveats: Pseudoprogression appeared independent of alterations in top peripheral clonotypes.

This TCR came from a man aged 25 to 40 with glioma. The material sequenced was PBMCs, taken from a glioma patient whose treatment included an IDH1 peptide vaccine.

In DNA form, the CDR3 reads TGTGCCAGCAGTGGGACAGGGGGCTCCTACAATGAGCAGTTCTTC. This encodes CASSGTGGSYNEQFF. This chain joins TRBV6-4 and TRBJ2-1; the match to TRBD1 covers 10 bases. V lost 4 bases and J lost 0; bases outside the gene matches: 0. The germline V gene has CDR1 MRHNA and CDR2 SNTAGT. The CDR3 loop spans 15 amino acids.